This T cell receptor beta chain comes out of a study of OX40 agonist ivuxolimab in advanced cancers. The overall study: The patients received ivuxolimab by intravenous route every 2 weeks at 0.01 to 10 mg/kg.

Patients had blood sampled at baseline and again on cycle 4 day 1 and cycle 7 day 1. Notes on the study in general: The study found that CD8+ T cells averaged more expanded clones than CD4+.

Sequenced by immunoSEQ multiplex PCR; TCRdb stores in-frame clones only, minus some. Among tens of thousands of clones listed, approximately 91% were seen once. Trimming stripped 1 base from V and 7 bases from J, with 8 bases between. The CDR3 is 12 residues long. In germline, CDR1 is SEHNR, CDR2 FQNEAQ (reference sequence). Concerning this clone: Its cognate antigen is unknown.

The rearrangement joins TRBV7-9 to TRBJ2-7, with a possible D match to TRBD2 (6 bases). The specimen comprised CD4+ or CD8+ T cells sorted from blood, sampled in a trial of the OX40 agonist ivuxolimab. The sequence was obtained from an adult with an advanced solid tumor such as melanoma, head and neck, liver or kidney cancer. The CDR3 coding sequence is TGTGCCAGCAGCTTAGGGGACTCAGAGCAGTACTTC. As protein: CASSLGDSEQYF.